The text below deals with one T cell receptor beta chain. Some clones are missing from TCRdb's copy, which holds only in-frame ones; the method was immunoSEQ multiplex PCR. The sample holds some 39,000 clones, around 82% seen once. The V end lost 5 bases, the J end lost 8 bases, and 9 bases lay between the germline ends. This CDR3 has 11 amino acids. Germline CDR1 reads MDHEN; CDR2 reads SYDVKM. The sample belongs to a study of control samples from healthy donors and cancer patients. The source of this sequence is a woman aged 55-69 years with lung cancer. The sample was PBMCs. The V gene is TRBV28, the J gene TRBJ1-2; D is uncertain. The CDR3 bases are TGTGCCAGCAGTACATCTTCGGGCTACACCTTC. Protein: CASSTSSGYTF.